The clone carrying this T cell receptor (beta chain) came up a few times. As yet, its antigen is unknown. This sample is part of a study of immune evolution from preneoplasia to lung adenocarcinoma. Findings and limits, study-wide: Later-stage lesions appeared to have more T cells, more diversity, less clonality.

This table comes from immunoSEQ multiplex PCR, and its TCRdb copy is limited to in-frame clones, with some not included. The sample records fewer than 7,000 clones, roughly 76% being singletons. Trimming took 7 bases from V and 2 from J, leaving 14 bases between them. Germline V CDR1 and CDR2: MNHEY, SVGAGI. The CDR3 is made up of 14 amino acids. Each case's diagnosis was confirmed by two pathologists on H&E. This clonotype was obtained from a person aged 70 to 79 with lung adenocarcinoma. The sample consisted of FFPE minimally invasive lung adenocarcinoma tissue. This chain links TRBV6-5 with TRBJ1-2; the D gene is possibly TRBD1 (5 bases). CDR3 loop: CASKVGVSNYGYTF. As DNA, the CDR3 is TGTGCCAGCAAAGTAGGGGTTTCGAACTATGGCTACACCTTC.